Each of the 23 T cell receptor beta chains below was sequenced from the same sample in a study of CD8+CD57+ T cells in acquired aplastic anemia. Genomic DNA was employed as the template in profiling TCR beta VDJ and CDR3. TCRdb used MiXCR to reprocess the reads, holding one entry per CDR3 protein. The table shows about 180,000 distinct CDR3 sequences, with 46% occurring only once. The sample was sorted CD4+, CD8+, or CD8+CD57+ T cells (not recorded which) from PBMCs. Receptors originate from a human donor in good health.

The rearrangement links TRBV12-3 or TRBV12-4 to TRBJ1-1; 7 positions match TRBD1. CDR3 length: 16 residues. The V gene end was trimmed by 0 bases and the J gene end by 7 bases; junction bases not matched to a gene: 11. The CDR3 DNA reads TGTGCCAGCAGTTTAGCAGACAGGGTCCTTTTCGATGAAGCTTTCTTT. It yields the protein CASSLADRVLFDEAFF.

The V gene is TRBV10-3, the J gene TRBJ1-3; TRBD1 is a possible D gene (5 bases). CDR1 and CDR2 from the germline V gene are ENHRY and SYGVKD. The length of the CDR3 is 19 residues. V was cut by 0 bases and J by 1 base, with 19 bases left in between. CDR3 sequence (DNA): TGTGCCATCAGTGAGTCTGGGAAGACCGGGACGGTATCTGGAAACACCATATATTTT. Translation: CAISESGKTGTVSGNTIYF.

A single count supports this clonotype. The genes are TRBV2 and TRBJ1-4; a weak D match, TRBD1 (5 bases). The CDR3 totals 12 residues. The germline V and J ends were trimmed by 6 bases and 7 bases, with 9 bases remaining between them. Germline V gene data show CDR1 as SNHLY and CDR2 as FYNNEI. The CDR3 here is CASRRDGEKLFF. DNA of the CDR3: TGTGCCAGCAGAAGGGACGGTGAAAAACTGTTTTTT. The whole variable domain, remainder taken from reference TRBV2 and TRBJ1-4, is EPEVTQTPSHQVTQMGQEVILRCVPISNHLYFYWYRQILGQKVEFLVSFYNNEISEKSEIFDDQFSVERPDGSNFTLKIRSTKLEDSAMYFCASRRDGEKLFFGSGTQLSVL.

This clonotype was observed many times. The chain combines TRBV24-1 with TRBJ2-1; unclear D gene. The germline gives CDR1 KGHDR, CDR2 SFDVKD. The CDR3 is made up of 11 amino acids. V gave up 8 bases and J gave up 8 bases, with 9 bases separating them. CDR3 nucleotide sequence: TGTGCCACCACCCAGAGTGATGAGCAGTTCTTC. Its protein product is CATTQSDEQFF.

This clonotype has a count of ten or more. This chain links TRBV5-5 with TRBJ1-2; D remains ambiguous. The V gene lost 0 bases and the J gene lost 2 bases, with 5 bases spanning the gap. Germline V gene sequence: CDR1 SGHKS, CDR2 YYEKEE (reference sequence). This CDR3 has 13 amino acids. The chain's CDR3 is CASSLDQNYGYTF. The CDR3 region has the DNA TGTGCCAGCAGCTTGGACCAGAACTATGGCTACACCTTC.

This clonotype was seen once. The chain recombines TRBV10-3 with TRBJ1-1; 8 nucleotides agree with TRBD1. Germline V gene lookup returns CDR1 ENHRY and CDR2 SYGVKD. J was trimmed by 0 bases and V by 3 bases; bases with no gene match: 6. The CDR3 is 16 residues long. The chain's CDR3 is CAISEGDRSMNTEAFF. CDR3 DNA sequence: TGTGCCATCAGTGAAGGGGACAGGTCCATGAACACTGAAGCTTTCTTT.

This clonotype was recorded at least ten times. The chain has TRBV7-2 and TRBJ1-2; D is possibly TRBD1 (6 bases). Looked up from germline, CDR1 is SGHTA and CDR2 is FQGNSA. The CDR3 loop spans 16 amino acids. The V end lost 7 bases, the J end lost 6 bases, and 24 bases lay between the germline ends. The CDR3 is CASTVYGRGYRDGYTF. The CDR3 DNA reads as TGTGCCAGCACCGTGTACGGTAGGGGCTACAGGGATGGCTACACCTTC.

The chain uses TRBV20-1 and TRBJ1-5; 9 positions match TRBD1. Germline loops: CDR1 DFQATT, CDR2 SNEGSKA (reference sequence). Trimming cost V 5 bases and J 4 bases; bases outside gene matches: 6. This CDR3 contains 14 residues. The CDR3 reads CSAARTGENQPQHF. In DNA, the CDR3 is TGCAGTGCTGCTAGGACAGGGGAAAATCAGCCCCAGCATTTT.

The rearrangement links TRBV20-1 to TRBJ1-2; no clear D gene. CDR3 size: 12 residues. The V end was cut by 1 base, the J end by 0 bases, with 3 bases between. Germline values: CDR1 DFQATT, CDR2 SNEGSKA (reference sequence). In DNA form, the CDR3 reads TGCAGTGCTAGAGCCGCTAACTATGGCTACACCTTC. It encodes CSARAANYGYTF.

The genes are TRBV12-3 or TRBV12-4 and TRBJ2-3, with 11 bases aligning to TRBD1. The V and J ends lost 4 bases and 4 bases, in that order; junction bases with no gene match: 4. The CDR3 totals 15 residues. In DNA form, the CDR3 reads TGTGCCAGCAGTTCACCGGGACAGGGGGCAGATACGCAGTATTTT. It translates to CASSSPGQGADTQYF.

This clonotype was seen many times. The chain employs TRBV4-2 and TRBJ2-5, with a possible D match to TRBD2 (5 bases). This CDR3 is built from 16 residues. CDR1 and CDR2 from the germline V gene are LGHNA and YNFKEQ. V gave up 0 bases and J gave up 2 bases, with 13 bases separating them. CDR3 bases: TGTGCCAGCAGCCAAGATCTTCGCGCGGGTCAAGAGACCCAGTACTTC. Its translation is CASSQDLRAGQETQYF.

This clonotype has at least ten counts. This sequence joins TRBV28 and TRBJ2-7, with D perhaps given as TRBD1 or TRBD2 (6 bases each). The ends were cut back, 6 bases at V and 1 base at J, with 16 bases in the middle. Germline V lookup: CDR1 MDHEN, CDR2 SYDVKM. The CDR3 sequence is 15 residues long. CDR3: CASRWGRRGSYEQYF. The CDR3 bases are TGTGCCAGCAGGTGGGGAAGGAGGGGGTCCTACGAGCAGTACTTC.

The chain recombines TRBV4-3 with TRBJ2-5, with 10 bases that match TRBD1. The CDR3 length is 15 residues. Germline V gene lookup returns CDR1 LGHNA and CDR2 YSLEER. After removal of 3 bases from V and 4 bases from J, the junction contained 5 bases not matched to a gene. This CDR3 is CASSQGQGNGETQYF. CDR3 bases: TGCGCCAGCAGCCAGGGACAGGGGAACGGAGAGACCCAGTACTTC.

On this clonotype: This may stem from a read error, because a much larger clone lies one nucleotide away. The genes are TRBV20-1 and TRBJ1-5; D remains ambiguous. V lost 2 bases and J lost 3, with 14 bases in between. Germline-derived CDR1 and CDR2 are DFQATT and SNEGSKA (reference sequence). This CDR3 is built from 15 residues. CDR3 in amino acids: CSARLFADPNQPQHF. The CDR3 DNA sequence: TGCAGTGCTAGACTTTTTGCTGACCCCAATCAGCCCCAGCATTTT.

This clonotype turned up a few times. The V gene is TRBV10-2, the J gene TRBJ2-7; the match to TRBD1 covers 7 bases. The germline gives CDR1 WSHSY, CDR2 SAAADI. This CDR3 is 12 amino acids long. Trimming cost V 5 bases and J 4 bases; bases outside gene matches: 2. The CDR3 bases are TGCGCCAGCAGTATACAGGGGTACGAGCAGTACTTC. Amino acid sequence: CASSIQGYEQYF.

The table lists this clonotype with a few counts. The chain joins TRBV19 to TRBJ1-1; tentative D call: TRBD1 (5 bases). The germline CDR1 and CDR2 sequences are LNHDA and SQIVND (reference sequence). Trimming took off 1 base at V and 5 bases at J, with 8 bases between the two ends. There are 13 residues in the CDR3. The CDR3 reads CASSIGQGTEAFF. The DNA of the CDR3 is TGTGCCAGTAGTATAGGCCAGGGTACTGAAGCTTTCTTT. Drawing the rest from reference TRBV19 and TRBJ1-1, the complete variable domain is DGGITQSPKYLFRKEGQNVTLSCEQNLNHDAMYWYRQDPGQGLRLIYYSQIVNDFQKGDIAEGYSVSREKKESFPLTVTSAQKNPTAFYLCASSIGQGTEAFFGQGTRLTVV.

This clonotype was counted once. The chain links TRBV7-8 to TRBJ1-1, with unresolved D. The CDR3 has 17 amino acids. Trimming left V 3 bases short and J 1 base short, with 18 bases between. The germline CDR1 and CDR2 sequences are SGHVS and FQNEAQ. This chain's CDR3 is CASSFSGYSEENTEAFF. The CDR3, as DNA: TGTGCCAGCAGCTTTAGCGGGTATTCCGAGGAGAACACTGAAGCTTTCTTT.

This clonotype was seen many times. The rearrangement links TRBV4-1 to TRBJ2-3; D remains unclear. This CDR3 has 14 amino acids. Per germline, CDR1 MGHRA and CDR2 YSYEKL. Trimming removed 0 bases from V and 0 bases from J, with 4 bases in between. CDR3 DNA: TGCGCCAGCAGCCAAGACCGTAGCACAGATACGCAGTATTTT. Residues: CASSQDRSTDTQYF.

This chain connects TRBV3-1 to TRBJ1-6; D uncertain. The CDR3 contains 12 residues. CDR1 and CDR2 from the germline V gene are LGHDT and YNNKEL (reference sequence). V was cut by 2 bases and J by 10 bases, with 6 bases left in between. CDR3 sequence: CASSQLESPLHF. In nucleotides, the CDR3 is TGTGCCAGCAGCCAATTGGAGTCACCCCTCCACTTT. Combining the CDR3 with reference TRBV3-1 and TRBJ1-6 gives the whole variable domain DTAVSQTPKYLVTQMGNDKSIKCEQNLGHDTMYWYKQDSKKFLKIMFSYNNKELIINETVPNRFSPKSPDKAHLNLHINSLELGDSAVYFCASSQLESPLHFGNGTRLTVT.

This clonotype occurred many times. This CDR3 is CASSPRTGVETQYF. CDR3 coding DNA: TGTGCCAGCAGCCCTCGAACAGGGGTAGAGACCCAGTACTTC. The rearrangement uses TRBV11-3 and TRBJ2-5; 7 bases line up with TRBD1. V shed 5 bases and J 4 bases; nucleotides not matched to a gene: 7. Germline CDR1 is SGHNT and CDR2 is YENEEA. The CDR3 has 14 amino acids.

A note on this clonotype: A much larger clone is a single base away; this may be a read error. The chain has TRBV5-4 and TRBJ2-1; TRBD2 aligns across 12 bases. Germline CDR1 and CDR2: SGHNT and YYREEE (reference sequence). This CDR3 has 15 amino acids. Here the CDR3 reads CASSLRTSGIDEQLF. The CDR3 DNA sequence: TGTGCCAGCAGCTTGAGGACTAGCGGGATCGATGAGCAGCTCTTC.

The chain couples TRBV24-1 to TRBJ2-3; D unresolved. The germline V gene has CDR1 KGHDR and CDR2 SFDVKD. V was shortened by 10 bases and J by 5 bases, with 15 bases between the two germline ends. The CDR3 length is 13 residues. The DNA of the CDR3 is TGTGCCACTAGCTTTGGTTTGGGAGATACGCAGTATTTT. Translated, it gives CATSFGLGDTQYF.

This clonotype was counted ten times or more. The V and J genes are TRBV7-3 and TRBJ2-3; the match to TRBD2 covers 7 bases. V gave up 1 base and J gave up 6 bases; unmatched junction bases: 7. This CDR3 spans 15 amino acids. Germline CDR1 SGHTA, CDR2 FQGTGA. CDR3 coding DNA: TGTGCCAGCAGCTTAAGGGGGGGAGGGCCGGATACGCAGTATTTT. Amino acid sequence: CASSLRGGGPDTQYF.